This passage covers 20 T cell receptor beta chains from one sample sequenced in a study of cytomegalovirus exposure and HLA in healthy donors. The study ran its PCR with 60 Vbeta and 13 Jbeta primers. Sequencing used immunoSEQ multiplex PCR; TCRdb keeps in-frame clones, though not all of them. The repertoire holds some 220,000 clones, with over 65% as singletons. Input material: PBMCs. These receptor sequences come from a woman aged 60 to 75 in good health and CMV-seropositive.

This clone was detected only a few times. The rearrangement uses TRBV11-2 and TRBJ1-2; D is undetermined. The CDR3 contains 12 residues. Germline V CDR1 and CDR2: SGHAT, FQNNGV. The V end lost 3 bases, the J end lost 8 bases, and 10 bases lay between the germline ends. The CDR3 nucleotides read TGTGCCAGCAGCTTGACGATACAGGGCTACACCTTC. Residues: CASSLTIQGYTF.

The J gene is TRBJ2-7, the V gene TRBV7-3, with TRBD2 matching 14 bases. This CDR3 is built from 14 residues. Germline CDR1 is SGHTA and CDR2 is FQGTGA. V was clipped by 5 bases and J by 7 bases; unmatched bases: 4. The DNA of the CDR3 is TGTGCCAGCAGCGCGACTAGCGGGGGGGAAGAGCAGTACTTC. Amino acid sequence: CASSATSGGEEQYF.

This clone was found a few times. The V gene is TRBV5-4, the J gene TRBJ1-4, with D hard to call. From germline, CDR1 is SGHNT and CDR2 YYREEE (reference sequence). V lost 0 bases, J lost 6 bases, and 9 bases lay in between. This CDR3 contains 14 residues. For the CDR3, the DNA is TGTGCCAGCAGCTTGGACAGATTTGATGAAAAACTGTTTTTT. Its translation is CASSLDRFDEKLFF.

This clone was seen just once. The gene calls are TRBV6-5 and TRBJ1-3; D gene unclear. The V end lost 6 bases, the J end lost 5 bases, and 11 bases lay between the germline ends. The CDR3 has 13 residues. Germline CDR1 and CDR2: MNHEY and SVGAGI. CDR3 sequence reads: CASRRTGRNTIYF. The CDR3, as DNA: TGTGCCAGCAGAAGGACGGGAAGAAACACCATATATTTT.

The rearrangement uses TRBV5-1 and TRBJ2-7; D perhaps matches TRBD2 (5 bases). The CDR3 has 14 residues. The germline V gene has CDR1 SGHRS and CDR2 YFSETQ. V was clipped by 3 bases and J by 5 bases, with 15 bases between them. The CDR3 spells CASSSRSSADEQYF. As DNA, the CDR3 is TGCGCCAGCAGCTCCCGTAGTAGCGCCGACGAGCAGTACTTC.

The chain joins TRBV10-3 to TRBJ2-7, with 9 positions matching TRBD1. CDR1 is ENHRY, CDR2 SYGVKD, per germline. This CDR3 is 15 amino acids long. V trimming: 8 bases; J trimming: 4 bases; junction bases outside the gene matches: 12. The CDR3 loop is CAISTTGTGRYEQYF. The CDR3 nucleotides read TGTGCCATCTCGACTACCGGGACAGGGAGGTACGAGCAGTACTTC.

The chain recombines TRBV2 with TRBJ1-4; D is uncertain. The CDR3 length is 13 residues. Germline V gene lookup returns CDR1 SNHLY and CDR2 FYNNEI. Deletions cut 4 bases from V and 5 bases from J, with 8 bases between. CDR3 region: CASSVLSNEKLFF. CDR3 in DNA: TGTGCCAGCAGTGTTTTGAGCAATGAAAAACTGTTTTTT.

V usage is TRBV5-1 and J usage is TRBJ2-1; 7 bases map to TRBD2. Germline assignment: CDR1 SGHRS and CDR2 YFSETQ. J was trimmed by 5 bases and V by 2 bases; bases with no gene match: 7. The CDR3 has 15 amino acids. The CDR3 nucleotides are TGCGCCAGCAGCTTAATCGAGCGGGGAGACAATGAGCAGTTCTTC. Its translation: CASSLIERGDNEQFF.

This chain connects TRBV7-9 to TRBJ2-7; the match to TRBD1 covers 7 bases. The trim removed 2 bases at V and 4 bases at J, leaving 5 bases unmatched. In germline, CDR1 is SEHNR, CDR2 FQNEAQ (reference sequence). CDR3 length: 14 residues. CDR3: CASSLQGVEYEQYF. CDR3 sequence (DNA): TGTGCCAGCAGCTTACAGGGGGTTGAGTACGAGCAGTACTTC.

The chain carries TRBV7-9 and TRBJ2-7, with TRBD1 identical over 7 bases. CDR1 SEHNR and CDR2 FQNEAQ come from the germline V gene (reference sequence). Trimming took 5 bases from V and 4 from J; bases not matched to a gene: 11. This CDR3 has 15 amino acids. The chain's CDR3 is CASSPQGETSYEQYF. In DNA form, the CDR3 reads TGTGCCAGCAGCCCCCAGGGGGAGACTTCATACGAGCAGTACTTC.

The CDR3 region is CASSLGGWVGDTQYF. The CDR3 DNA reads TGTGCCAGCAGCTTGGGGGGCTGGGTGGGAGATACGCAGTATTTT. The chain has TRBV5-4 and TRBJ2-3, with D possibly TRBD1 on 5 matching bases. Germline CDR1 SGHNT, CDR2 YYREEE (reference sequence). V shed 0 bases and J shed 5 bases, with 13 bases lying between them. The CDR3 contains 15 residues.

The CDR3 region is CASSQERAGQPQHF. In DNA form, the CDR3 reads TGCGCCAGCAGCCAAGAAAGGGCAGGGCAGCCCCAGCATTTT. V and J are TRBV4-3 and TRBJ1-5; D possibly corresponds to TRBD1 (5 bases). This CDR3 spans 14 amino acids. V lost 0 bases and J lost 7, with 10 bases in between. Germline V lookup: CDR1 LGHNA, CDR2 YSLEER.

The chain is built from TRBV5-1 and TRBJ1-5; the D is unclear. This CDR3 contains 14 residues. The ends were cut back, 0 bases at V and 5 bases at J, with 9 bases in the middle. Germline CDR1 is SGHRS and CDR2 is YFSETQ. The CDR3 loop is CASSLAAGDQPQHF. CDR3 nucleotides: TGCGCCAGCAGCTTGGCGGCAGGTGATCAGCCCCAGCATTTT.

The chain links TRBV5-1 to TRBJ2-5, with 8 bases fitting TRBD1. The J call may be wrong; the DNA end is better matched by TRBJ2-7. Per the germline V gene, CDR1 is SGHRS and CDR2 is YFSETQ. The CDR3 is made up of 14 amino acids. The CDR3 sequence is CASSLGGQVYEQYF. CDR3 DNA sequence: TGCGCCAGCAGCTTGGGGGGACAGGTCTACGAGCAGTACTTC.

This sequence joins TRBV5-1 and TRBJ2-5; 13 bases map to TRBD2. This CDR3 comprises 16 residues. Germline CDR1 is SGHRS and CDR2 is YFSETQ. J lost 4 bases, V lost 1 base, and 4 bases had no gene match. As DNA, the CDR3 is TGCGCCAGCAGCTTGATAAGGACTAGCGGGGGAGAGACCCAGTACTTC. Protein product: CASSLIRTSGGETQYF.

Only a few counts were recorded for this clone. The CDR3 DNA is TGTGCCAGCAGTTTATCCAGTTATGGAGGTCAGCCCCAGCATTTT. Amino acid sequence: CASSLSSYGGQPQHF. This sequence joins TRBV28 and TRBJ1-5; D not certain. V dropped 1 base and J dropped 6 bases, with 13 bases sitting between them. Germline lookup yields CDR1 MDHEN and CDR2 SYDVKM. This CDR3 has 15 amino acids. Full variable domain (missing parts from reference TRBV28 and TRBJ1-5): DVKVTQSSRYLVKRTGEKVFLECVQDMDHENMFWYRQDPGLGLRLIYFSYDVKMKEKGDIPEGYSVSREKKERFSLILESASTNQTSMYLCASSLSSYGGQPQHFGDGTRLSIL.

The V and J genes are TRBV5-4 and TRBJ2-1; unclear D gene. V shed 3 bases and J shed 8 bases, with 12 bases lying between them. This CDR3 contains 13 residues. The V gene's germline CDR1 is SGHNT and CDR2 YYREEE (reference sequence). CDR3 in amino acids: CASSSTFSDEQFF. DNA for the CDR3: TGTGCCAGCAGCTCTACGTTCTCCGATGAGCAGTTCTTC.

The CDR3 region is CASSPLRVAGGRSYNEQFF. In DNA form, the CDR3 reads TGTGCCAGCAGCCCCCTCCGGGTAGCGGGGGGCCGCTCCTACAATGAGCAGTTCTTC. The rearrangement joins TRBV7-7 to TRBJ2-1; 10 positions agree with TRBD2. Germline trimming cut 5 bases from V and 0 bases from J; bases unmatched to any gene: 13. This CDR3 has 19 amino acids. Germline V gene sequence: CDR1 SSHAT, CDR2 FNYEAQ (reference sequence).

This clone was counted only a few times. The chain combines TRBV7-8 with TRBJ2-1; D is perhaps TRBD2 (6 bases). From germline, CDR1 is SGHVS and CDR2 FQNEAQ. V shed 5 bases and J shed 3 bases, with 17 bases lying between them. This CDR3 spans 16 amino acids. The CDR3 coding sequence is TGTGCCAGCAGCCCTGGGAGGCAGCCCGTCTACAATGAGCAGTTCTTC. It yields the protein CASSPGRQPVYNEQFF.

This clone appeared a single time. This same CDR3 is encoded by further DNA sequences in the sample. This chain links TRBV7-8 with TRBJ2-7; TRBD1 is a possible D gene (5 bases). The CDR3 is 12 residues long. CDR1 SGHVS and CDR2 FQNEAQ come from the germline V gene. V was shortened by 5 bases and J by 4 bases, with 9 bases between the two germline ends. This CDR3 reads CASSLQGYEQYF. CDR3 DNA: TGTGCCAGCAGCCTGCAGGGATACGAGCAGTACTTC.